The sequence of this T cell receptor (beta chain) was determined in a study of T cells after yellow fever vaccination. Trimming removed 6 bases from V and 6 bases from J; junction bases left unmatched: 5. CDR1 is SQVTM, CDR2 ANQGSEA, per germline. The CDR3 has 12 residues. Study-wide findings and caveats: At about 97% for CD4 and around 91% for CD8, most primary-vaccination clones showed up again after the booster.

UMIs and a universal primer site were added when TCR cDNA was made by 5'RACE template switching. TCRdb processed the 5' RACE reads anew with MiXCR; each CDR3 protein has one entry. This repertoire shows about 550,000 distinct CDR3 sequences, around 21% found once; its top ten account for approximately 14%. Of note for this clonotype: Antigen specificity is unknown.

This TCR came from a man aged 25 to 40 who received the YFV17D yellow fever vaccine. The input for sequencing was PBMCs, taken 15 days after the yellow fever booster vaccination. The chain is built from TRBV29-1 and TRBJ1-5; TRBD1 matches 7 bases. The CDR3 sequence: CSVWDSGQPQHF. DNA for the CDR3: TGCAGCGTATGGGACAGTGGTCAGCCCCAGCATTTT. Combining the CDR3 with reference TRBV29-1 and TRBJ1-5 gives the whole variable domain SAVISQKPSRDICQRGTSLTIQCQVDSQVTMMFWYRQQPGQSLTLIATANQGSEATYESGFVIDKFPISRPNLTFSTLTVSNMSPEDSSIYLCSVWDSGQPQHFGDGTRLSIL.